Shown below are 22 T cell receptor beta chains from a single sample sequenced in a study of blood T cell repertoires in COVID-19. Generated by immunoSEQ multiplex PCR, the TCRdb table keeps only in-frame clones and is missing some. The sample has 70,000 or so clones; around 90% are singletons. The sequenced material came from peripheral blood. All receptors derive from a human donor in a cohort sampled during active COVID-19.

The CDR3 DNA reads as TGTGCCAGCATCCAGGGGTCGGGCACCGGGGAGCTGTTTTTT. It encodes CASIQGSGTGELFF. This chain connects TRBV28 to TRBJ2-2; D is perhaps TRBD1 (6 bases). V lost 7 bases and J lost 4, with 13 bases in between. This CDR3 spans 14 amino acids. CDR1 and CDR2 (germline): MDHEN, SYDVKM.

CDR3 amino acids: CASSYSGGHTGELFF. The CDR3 DNA follows: TGTGCCAGCAGTTACTCGGGGGGGCACACCGGGGAGCTGTTTTTT. The gene calls are TRBV6-5 and TRBJ2-2, with a weak D call TRBD2 (7 bases). CDR3 size: 15 residues. Trimming pared 0 bases from V and 3 bases from J, leaving 8 bases between. CDR1 is MNHEY and CDR2 is SVGAGI in the germline V gene.

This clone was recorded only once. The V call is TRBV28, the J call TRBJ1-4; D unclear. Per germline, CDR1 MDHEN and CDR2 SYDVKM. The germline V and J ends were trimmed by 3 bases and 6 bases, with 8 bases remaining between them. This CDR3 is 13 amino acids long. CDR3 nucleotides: TGTGCCAGCAGTTTCCAGGAATATGAAAAACTGTTTTTT. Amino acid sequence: CASSFQEYEKLFF.

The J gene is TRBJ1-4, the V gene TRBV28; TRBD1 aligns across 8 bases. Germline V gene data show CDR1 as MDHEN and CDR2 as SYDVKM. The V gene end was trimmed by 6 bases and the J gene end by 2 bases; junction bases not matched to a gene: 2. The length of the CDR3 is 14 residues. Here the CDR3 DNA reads TGTGCCAGCAGCCCAGGGGGCACTAATGAAAAACTGTTTTTT. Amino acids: CASSPGGTNEKLFF.

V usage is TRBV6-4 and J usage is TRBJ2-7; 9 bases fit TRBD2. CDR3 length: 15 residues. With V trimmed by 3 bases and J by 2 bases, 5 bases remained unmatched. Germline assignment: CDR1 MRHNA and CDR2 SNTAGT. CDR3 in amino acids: CASSEEAGGAYEQYF. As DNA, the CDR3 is TGTGCCAGCAGTGAAGAGGCGGGAGGGGCCTACGAGCAGTACTTC.

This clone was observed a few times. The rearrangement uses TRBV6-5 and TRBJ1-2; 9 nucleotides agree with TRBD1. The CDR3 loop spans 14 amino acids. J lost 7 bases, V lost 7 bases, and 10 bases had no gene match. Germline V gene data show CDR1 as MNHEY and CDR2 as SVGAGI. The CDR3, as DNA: TGTGCCAGCATCGAGACAGGGGGTATGGGTGGCTACACCTTC. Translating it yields CASIETGGMGGYTF.

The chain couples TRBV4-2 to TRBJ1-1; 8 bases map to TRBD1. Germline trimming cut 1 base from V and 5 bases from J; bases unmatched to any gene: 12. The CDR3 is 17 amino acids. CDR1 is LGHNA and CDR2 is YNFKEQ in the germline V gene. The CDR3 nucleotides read TGTGCCAGCAGCCAAGGTCAGGGGGCGCGGTCGGAGACTGAAGCTTTCTTT. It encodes CASSQGQGARSETEAFF.

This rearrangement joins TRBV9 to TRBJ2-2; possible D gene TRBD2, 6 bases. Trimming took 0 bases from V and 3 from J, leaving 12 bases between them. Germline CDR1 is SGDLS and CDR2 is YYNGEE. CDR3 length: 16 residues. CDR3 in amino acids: CASSVVSSGYTGELFF. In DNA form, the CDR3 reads TGTGCCAGCAGCGTAGTAAGTAGCGGATACACCGGGGAGCTGTTTTTT.

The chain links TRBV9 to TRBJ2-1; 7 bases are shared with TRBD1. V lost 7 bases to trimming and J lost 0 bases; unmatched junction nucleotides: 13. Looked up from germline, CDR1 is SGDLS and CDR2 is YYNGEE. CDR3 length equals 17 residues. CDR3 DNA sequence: TGTGCCAGCTTCTTAAAAGTCCGGGACAGCTCCTACAATGAGCAGTTCTTC. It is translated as CASFLKVRDSSYNEQFF.

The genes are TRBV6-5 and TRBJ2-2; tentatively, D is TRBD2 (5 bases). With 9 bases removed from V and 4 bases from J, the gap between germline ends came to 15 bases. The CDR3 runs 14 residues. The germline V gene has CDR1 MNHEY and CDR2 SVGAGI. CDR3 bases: TGTGCCAGTCAAAGGACTGAGTCCACCGGGGAGCTGTTTTTT. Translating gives CASQRTESTGELFF.

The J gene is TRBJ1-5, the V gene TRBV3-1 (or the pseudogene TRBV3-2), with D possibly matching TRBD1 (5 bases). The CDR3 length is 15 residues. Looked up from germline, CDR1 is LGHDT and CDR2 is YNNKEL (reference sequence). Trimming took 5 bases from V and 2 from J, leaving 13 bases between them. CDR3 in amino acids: CASSIGAGGNQPQHF. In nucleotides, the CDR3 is TGTGCCAGCAGCATCGGGGCGGGGGGCAATCAGCCCCAGCATTTT.

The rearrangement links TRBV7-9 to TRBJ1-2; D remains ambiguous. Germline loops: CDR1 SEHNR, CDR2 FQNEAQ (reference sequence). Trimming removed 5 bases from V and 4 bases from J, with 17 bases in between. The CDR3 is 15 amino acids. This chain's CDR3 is CASSDITAARYGYTF. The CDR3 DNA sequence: TGTGCCAGCAGCGACATAACTGCTGCGCGCTATGGCTACACCTTC.

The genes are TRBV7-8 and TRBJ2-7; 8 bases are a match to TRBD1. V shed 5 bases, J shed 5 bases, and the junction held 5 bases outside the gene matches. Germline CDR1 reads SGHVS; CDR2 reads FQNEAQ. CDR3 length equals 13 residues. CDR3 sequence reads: CASSPGQDNEQYF. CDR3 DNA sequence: TGTGCCAGCAGCCCGGGACAGGACAACGAGCAGTACTTC.

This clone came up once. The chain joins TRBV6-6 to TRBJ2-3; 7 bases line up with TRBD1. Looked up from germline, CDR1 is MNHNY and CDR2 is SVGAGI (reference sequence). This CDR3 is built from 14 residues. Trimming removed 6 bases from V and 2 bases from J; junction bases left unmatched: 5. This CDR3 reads CASRDRDLTDTQYF. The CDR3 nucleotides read TGTGCCAGCAGAGACAGGGACCTCACAGATACGCAGTATTTT.

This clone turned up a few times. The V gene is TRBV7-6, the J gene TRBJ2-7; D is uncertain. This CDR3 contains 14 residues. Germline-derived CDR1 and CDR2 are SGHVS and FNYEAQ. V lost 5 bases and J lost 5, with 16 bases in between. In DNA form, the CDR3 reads TGTGCCAGCAGCGCCAGAACCCGAGAGGACGAGCAGTACTTC. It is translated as CASSARTREDEQYF. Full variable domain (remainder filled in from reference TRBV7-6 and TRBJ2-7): GAGVSQSPRYKVTKRGQDVALRCDPISGHVSLYWYRQALGQGPEFLTYFNYEAQQDKSGLPNDRFSAERPEGSISTLTIQRTEQRDSAMYRCASSARTREDEQYFGPGTRLTVT.

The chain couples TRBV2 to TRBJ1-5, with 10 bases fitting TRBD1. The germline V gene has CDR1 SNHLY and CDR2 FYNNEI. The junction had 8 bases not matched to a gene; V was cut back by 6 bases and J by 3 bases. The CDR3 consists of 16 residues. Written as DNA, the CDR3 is TGTGCCAGCAGCCCCTTAGGGACAGGGGTCAATCAGCCCCAGCATTTT. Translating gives CASSPLGTGVNQPQHF.

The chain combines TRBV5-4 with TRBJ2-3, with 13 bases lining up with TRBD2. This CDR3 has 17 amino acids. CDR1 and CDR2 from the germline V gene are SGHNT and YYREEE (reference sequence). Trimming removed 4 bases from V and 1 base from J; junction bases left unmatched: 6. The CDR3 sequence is CASSQGLAGAGTDTQYF. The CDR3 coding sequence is TGTGCCAGCAGCCAAGGACTAGCGGGAGCGGGCACAGATACGCAGTATTTT.

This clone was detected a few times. The chain's CDR3 is CASSLGGAGVNTEAFF. The DNA of the CDR3 is TGTGCCAGCAGTTTAGGGGGGGCTGGGGTGAACACTGAAGCTTTCTTT. J is TRBJ1-1 and V is TRBV28; maybe TRBD1 (6 bases). The CDR3 covers 16 residues. The germline V gene encodes CDR1 MDHEN and CDR2 SYDVKM. V was clipped by 2 bases and J by 0 bases, with 13 bases between them.

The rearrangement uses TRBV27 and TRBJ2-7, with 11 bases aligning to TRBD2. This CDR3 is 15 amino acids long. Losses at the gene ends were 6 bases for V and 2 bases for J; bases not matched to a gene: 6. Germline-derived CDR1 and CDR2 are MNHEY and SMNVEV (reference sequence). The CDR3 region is CASRLAGEGAYEQYF. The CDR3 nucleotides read TGTGCCAGCAGACTAGCGGGAGAGGGAGCCTACGAGCAGTACTTC.

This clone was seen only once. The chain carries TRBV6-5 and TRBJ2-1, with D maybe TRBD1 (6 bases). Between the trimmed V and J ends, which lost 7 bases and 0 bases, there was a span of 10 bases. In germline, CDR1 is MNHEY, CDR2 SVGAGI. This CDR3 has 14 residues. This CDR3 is CASTLQGSYNEQFF. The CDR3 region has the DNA TGTGCCAGCACTCTACAGGGCTCCTACAATGAGCAGTTCTTC.

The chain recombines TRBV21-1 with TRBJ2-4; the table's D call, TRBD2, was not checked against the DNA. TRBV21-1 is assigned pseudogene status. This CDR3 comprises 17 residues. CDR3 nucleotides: TGTGCCAGCAGCAACAATCTAGCGGGAAGGACGAAGGACATTCAGTACTTC. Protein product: CASSNNLAGRTKDIQYF.

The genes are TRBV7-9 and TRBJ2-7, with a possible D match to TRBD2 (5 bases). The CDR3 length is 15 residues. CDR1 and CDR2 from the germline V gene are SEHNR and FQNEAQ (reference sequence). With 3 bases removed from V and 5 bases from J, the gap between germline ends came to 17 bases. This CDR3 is CASSLRTLGVDEQYF. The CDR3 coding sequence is TGTGCCAGCAGCTTGCGGACGCTCGGGGTAGACGAGCAGTACTTC.